The 10 T cell receptor beta chains below all came from one sample that was sequenced in a study of T cells after yellow fever vaccination (dated by TCRdb to about 2019). The protocol used for the library was 5' RACE. Reads for this sample came from an Illumina HiSeq 2500. TCRdb reanalyzed the raw reads on its own, using fastp at Q25 for trimming and MiXCR for clone calling, and kept in-frame beta chains. Under each unique CDR3 protein, matching rows form one entry showing the most common genes and DNA. The sample yields 100,000 to 150,000 distinct CDR3 sequences; about 7.4% were counted once. The ten largest clones capture roughly 2.6% of the sample. This specimen's treatment or condition label, interpreted: live attenuated yellow fever vaccine strain. The sample consisted of CD4+ T cells sorted from PBMCs, taken 10 days after the first yellow fever vaccination. These receptors were collected from a young man who received the YFV17D yellow fever vaccine.

This clonotype was counted at least ten times. The genes are TRBV6-5 and TRBJ1-2; D remains unclear. The germline gives CDR1 MNHEY, CDR2 SVGAGI. Between the trimmed V and J ends, which lost 2 bases and 13 bases, there was a span of 17 bases. This CDR3 spans 13 amino acids. CDR3 protein: CASSYVAALQATF. The CDR3 DNA sequence: TGTGCCAGCAGTTACGTGGCAGCCCTCCAGGCCACCTTC.

V and J are TRBV4-2 and TRBJ2-1; 10 bases align to TRBD2. CDR3 length: 16 residues. Losses at the gene ends were 1 base for V and 1 base for J; bases not matched to a gene: 1. CDR1 and CDR2 (germline): LGHNA, YNFKEQ. CDR3 sequence reads: CASSQVAGGSYNEQFF. The CDR3 nucleotides are TGTGCCAGCAGCCAAGTAGCGGGGGGATCCTACAATGAGCAGTTCTTC.

This clonotype was recorded many times. V and J are TRBV7-2 and TRBJ2-5; 8 nucleotides line up with TRBD1. V was clipped by 3 bases and J by 4 bases; unmatched bases: 4. Germline V gene data show CDR1 as SGHTA and CDR2 as FQGNSA. The CDR3 contains 14 residues. CDR3 sequence: CASSFQGAGETQYF. The CDR3 DNA sequence: TGTGCCAGCAGCTTCCAGGGGGCTGGAGAGACCCAGTACTTC.

In its sample, this clonotype was seen many times. The chain links TRBV18 to TRBJ2-1; a possible D gene is TRBD1 (8 bases). Germline assignment: CDR1 KGHSH and CDR2 LQKENI. The V gene lost 5 bases and the J gene lost 1 base, with 12 bases spanning the gap. The CDR3 is made up of 15 amino acids. CDR3 DNA: TGTGCCAGCTCAAACAGGGGGGGATCCTACAATGAGCAGTTCTTC. The encoded protein is CASSNRGGSYNEQFF.

As concerns this clonotype: Being one base from a much bigger clone, this may be a read error. The genes are TRBV2 and TRBJ1-4; D not resolved. The CDR3 is made up of 14 amino acids. CDR1 and CDR2 (germline): SNHLY, FYNNEI. The CDR3 is CASRDWATSEKLFF. The CDR3 region has the DNA TGTGCCAGCAGAGACTGGGCAACTAGTGAAAAACTGTTTTTT.

The V gene is TRBV25-1, the J gene TRBJ1-5, with D tentatively TRBD1 (6 bases). The germline CDR1 and CDR2 sequences are MGHDK and SYGVNS. The length of the CDR3 is 14 residues. V was cut by 3 bases and J by 5 bases, with 11 bases left in between. The CDR3 is CASSELQGDQPQHF. The CDR3 region has the DNA TGTGCCAGCAGTGAGTTACAGGGCGATCAGCCCCAGCATTTT.

This clonotype was seen ten or more times. The chain is built from TRBV3-1 and TRBJ1-1; 8 bases are shared with TRBD1. Trimming took 1 base from V and 3 from J; bases not matched to a gene: 4. The CDR3 is made up of 15 amino acids. CDR1 and CDR2 (germline): LGHDT, YNNKEL (reference sequence). The CDR3 reads CASSQALDRDTEAFF. The DNA for the CDR3 is TGTGCCAGCAGCCAAGCTCTGGACAGGGACACTGAAGCTTTCTTT.

This clonotype came up a few times. The V and J genes are TRBV5-4 and TRBJ2-5; 9 bases fit TRBD2. V shed 4 bases, J shed 4 bases, and the junction held 11 bases outside the gene matches. This CDR3 is 16 amino acids long. CDR1 and CDR2 (germline): SGHNT, YYREEE (reference sequence). CDR3 sequence: CASSPIAGGRGETQYF. DNA for the CDR3: TGTGCCAGCAGCCCAATCGCGGGGGGGAGGGGAGAGACCCAGTACTTC.

This clonotype was observed at least ten times. The chain combines TRBV4-3 with TRBJ2-5; 11 bases fit TRBD2. Germline lookup yields CDR1 LGHNA and CDR2 YSLEER. CDR3 size: 18 residues. V trimming: 0 bases; J trimming: 5 bases; junction bases outside the gene matches: 11. The CDR3 coding sequence is TGCGCCAGCAGCCAAGATCGAACTAGCGGGGGACGGGGGGAGACCCAGTACTTC. It is translated as CASSQDRTSGGRGETQYF.

This clonotype was observed a few times. The gene calls are TRBV5-4 and TRBJ2-3, with D perhaps given as TRBD1 or TRBD2 (5 bases each). Looked up from germline, CDR1 is SGHNT and CDR2 is YYREEE (reference sequence). Trimming took off 3 bases at V and 3 bases at J, with 17 bases between the two ends. The CDR3 sequence is 16 residues long. CDR3 sequence reads: CASSWTRQLGTDTQYF. CDR3 bases: TGTGCCAGCAGCTGGACTCGACAGCTCGGGACAGATACGCAGTATTTT.